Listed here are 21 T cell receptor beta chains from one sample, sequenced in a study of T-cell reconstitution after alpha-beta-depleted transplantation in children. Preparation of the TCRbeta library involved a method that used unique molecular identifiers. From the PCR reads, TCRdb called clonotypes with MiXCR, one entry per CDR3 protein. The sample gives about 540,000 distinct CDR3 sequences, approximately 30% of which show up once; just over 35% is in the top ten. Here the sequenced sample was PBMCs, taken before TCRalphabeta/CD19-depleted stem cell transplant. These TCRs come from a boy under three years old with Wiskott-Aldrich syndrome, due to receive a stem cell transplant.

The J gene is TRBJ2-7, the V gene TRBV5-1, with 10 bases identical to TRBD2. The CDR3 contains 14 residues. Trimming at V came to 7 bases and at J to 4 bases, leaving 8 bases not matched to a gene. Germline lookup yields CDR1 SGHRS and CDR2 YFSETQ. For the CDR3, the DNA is TGCGCCAGCCGCCCAGCGGGAGGGGTTTACGAGCAGTACTTC. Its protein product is CASRPAGGVYEQYF.

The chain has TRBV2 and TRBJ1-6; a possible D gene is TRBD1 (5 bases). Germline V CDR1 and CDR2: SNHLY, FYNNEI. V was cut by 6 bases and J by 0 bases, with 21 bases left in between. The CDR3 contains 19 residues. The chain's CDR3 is CASRSGTRGISSYNSPLHF. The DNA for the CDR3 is TGTGCCAGCAGATCCGGGACCCGTGGTATCAGCTCCTATAATTCACCCCTCCACTTT.

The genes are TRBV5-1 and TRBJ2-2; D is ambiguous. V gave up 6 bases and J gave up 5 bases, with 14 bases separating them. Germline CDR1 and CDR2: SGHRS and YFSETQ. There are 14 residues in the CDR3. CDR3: CASTAHPRTGELFF. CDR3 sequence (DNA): TGCGCCAGCACGGCTCATCCGAGGACCGGGGAGCTGTTTTTT.

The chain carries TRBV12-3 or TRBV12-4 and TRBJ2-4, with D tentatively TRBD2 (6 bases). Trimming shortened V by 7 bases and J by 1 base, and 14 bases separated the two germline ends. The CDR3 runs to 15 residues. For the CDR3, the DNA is TGTGCCAGCACCCGAGGAGGGTTGGCCAAAAACATTCAGTACTTC. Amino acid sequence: CASTRGGLAKNIQYF.

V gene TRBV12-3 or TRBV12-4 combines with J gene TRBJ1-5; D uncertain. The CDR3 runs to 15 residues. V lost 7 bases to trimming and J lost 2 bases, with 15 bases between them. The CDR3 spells CASTLRGRGNQPQHF. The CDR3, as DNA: TGTGCCAGCACCCTCCGTGGAAGGGGCAATCAGCCCCAGCATTTT.

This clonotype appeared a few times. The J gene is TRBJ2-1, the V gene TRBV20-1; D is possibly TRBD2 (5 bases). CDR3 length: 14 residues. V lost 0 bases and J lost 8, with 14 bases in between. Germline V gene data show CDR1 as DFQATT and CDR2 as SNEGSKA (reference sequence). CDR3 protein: CSARDPLAGDEQFF. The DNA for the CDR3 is TGCAGTGCTAGAGATCCGCTAGCTGGCGATGAGCAGTTCTTC.

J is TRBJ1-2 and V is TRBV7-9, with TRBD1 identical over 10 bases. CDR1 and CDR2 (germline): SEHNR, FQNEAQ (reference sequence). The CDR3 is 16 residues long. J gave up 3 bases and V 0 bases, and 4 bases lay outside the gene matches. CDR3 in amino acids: CASSLARDRGHYGYTF. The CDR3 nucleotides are TGTGCCAGCAGCTTAGCGCGGGACAGGGGACACTATGGCTACACCTTC. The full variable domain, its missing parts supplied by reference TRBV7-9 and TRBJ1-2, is DTGVSQNPRHKITKRGQNVTFRCDPISEHNRLYWYRQTLGQGPEFLTYFQNEAQLEKSRLLSDRFSAERPKGSFSTLEIQRTEQGDSAMYLCASSLARDRGHYGYTFGSGTRLTVV.

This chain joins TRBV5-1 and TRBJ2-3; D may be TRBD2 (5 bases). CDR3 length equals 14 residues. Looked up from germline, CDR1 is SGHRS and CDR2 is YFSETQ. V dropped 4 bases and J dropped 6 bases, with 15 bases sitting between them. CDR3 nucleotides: TGCGCCAGCAGCCAGGACCCCCGAGGGGATACGCAGTATTTT. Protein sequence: CASSQDPRGDTQYF.

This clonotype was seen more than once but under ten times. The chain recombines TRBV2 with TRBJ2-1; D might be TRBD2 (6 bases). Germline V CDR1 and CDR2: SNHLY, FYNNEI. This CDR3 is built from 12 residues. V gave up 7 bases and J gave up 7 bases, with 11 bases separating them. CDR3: CASTQEGNEQFF. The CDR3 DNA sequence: TGTGCCAGCACCCAGGAGGGGAATGAGCAGTTCTTC.

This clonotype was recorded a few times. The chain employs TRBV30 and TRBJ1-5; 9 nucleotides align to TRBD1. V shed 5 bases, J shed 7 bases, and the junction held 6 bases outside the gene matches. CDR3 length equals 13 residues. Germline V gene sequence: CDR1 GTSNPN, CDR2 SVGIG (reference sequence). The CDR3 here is CAWGQGIDQPQHF. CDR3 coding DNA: TGTGCCTGGGGACAGGGGATTGACCAGCCCCAGCATTTT.

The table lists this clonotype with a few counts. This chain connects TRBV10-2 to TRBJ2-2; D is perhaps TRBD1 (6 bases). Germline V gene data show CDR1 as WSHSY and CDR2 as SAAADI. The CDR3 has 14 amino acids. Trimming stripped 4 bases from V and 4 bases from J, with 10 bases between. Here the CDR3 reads CASSGTAATGELFF. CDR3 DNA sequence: TGCGCCAGCAGTGGGACAGCGGCCACCGGGGAGCTGTTTTTT.

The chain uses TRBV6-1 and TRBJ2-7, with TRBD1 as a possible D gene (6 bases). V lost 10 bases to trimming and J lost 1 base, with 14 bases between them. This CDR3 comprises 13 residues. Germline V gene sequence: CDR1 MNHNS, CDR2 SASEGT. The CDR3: CAISPGVSYEQYF. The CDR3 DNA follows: TGTGCCATTTCTCCAGGGGTTTCCTACGAGCAGTACTTC.

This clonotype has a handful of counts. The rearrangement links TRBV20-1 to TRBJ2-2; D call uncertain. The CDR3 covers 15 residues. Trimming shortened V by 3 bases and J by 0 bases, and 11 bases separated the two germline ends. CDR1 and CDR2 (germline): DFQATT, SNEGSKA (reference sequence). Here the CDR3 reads CSASIADSNTGELFF. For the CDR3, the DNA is TGCAGTGCTAGTATAGCAGACTCGAACACCGGGGAGCTGTTTTTT.

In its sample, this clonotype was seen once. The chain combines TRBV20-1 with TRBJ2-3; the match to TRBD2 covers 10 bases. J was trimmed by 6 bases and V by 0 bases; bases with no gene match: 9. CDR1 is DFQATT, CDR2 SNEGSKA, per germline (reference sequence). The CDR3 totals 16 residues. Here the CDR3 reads CSARDQAGGPPDTQYF. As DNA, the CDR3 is TGCAGTGCTAGAGACCAAGCGGGAGGGCCACCGGATACGCAGTATTTT.

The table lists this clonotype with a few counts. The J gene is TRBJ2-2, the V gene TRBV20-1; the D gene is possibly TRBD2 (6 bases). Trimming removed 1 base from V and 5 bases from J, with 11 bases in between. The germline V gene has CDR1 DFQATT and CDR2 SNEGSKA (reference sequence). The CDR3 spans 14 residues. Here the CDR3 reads CSARAGSNTGELFF. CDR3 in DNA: TGCAGTGCTAGAGCCGGGAGTAATACCGGGGAGCTGTTTTTT.

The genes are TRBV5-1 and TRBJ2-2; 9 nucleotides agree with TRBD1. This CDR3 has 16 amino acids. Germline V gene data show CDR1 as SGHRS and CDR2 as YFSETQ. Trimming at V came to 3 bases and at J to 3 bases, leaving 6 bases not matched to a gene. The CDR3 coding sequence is TGCGCCAGCAGCTATCCGGGACAGGGATACACCGGGGAGCTGTTTTTT. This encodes CASSYPGQGYTGELFF.

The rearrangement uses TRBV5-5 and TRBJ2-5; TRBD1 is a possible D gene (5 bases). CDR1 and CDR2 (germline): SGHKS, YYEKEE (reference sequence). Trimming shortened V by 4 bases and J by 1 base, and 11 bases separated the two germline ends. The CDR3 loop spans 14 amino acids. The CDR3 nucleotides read TGTGCCAGCAGCCGGTATGACAGCCAAGAGACCCAGTACTTC. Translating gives CASSRYDSQETQYF. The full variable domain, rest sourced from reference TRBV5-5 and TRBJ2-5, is DAGVTQSPTHLIKTRGQQVTLRCSPISGHKSVSWYQQVLGQGPQFIFQYYEKEERGRGNFPDRFSARQFPNYSSELNVNALLLGDSALYLCASSRYDSQETQYFGPGTRLLVL.

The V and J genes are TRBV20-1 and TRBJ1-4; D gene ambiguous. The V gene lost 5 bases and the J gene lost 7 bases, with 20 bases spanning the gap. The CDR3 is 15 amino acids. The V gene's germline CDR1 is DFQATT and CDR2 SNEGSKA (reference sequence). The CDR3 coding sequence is TGCAGTGCTCCTCCCCCACAGAATGGAGGTGAAAAACTGTTTTTT. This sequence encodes CSAPPPQNGGEKLFF.

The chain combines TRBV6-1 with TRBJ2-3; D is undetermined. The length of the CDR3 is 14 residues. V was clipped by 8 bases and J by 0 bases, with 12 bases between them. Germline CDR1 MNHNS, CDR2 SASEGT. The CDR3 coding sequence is TGTGCCAGCCAAACTTTACGGAGCACAGATACGCAGTATTTT. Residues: CASQTLRSTDTQYF.

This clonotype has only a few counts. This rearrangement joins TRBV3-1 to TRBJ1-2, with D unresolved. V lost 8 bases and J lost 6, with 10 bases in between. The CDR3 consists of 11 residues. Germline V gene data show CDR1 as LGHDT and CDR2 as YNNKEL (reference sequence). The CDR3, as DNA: TGTGCCAGCGGCTATGAGGATGGCTACACCTTC. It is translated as CASGYEDGYTF.

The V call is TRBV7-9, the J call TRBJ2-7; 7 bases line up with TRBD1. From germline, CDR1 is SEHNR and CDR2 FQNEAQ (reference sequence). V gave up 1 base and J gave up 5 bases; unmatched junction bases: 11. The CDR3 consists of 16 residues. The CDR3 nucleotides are TGTGCCAGCAGCTTAGGCACAGGGGCGCAAGTCGACGAGCAGTACTTC. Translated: CASSLGTGAQVDEQYF.